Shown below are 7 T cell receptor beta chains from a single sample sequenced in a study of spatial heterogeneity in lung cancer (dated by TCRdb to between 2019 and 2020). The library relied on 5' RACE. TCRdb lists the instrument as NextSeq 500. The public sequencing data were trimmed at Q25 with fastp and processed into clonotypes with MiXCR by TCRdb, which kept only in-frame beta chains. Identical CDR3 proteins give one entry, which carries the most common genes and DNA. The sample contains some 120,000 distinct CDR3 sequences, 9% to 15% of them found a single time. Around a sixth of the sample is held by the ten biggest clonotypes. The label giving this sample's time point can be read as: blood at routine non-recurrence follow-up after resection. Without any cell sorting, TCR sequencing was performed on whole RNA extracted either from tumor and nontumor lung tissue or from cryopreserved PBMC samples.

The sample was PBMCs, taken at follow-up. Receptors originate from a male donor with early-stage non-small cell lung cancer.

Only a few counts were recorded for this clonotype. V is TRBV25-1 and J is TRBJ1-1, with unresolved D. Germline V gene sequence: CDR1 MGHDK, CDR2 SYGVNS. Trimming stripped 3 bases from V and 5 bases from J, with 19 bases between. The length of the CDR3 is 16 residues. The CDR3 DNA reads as TGTGCCAGCAGTGACTCTCGACAAGGCTTAGGAACTGAAGCTTTCTTT. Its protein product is CASSDSRQGLGTEAFF.

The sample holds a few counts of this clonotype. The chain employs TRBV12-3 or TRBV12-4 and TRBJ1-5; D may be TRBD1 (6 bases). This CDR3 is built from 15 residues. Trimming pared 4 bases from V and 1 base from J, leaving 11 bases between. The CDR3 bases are TGTGCCAGCAGTTCAGGGGCGTCCAGCAATCAGCCCCAGCATTTT. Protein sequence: CASSSGASSNQPQHF.

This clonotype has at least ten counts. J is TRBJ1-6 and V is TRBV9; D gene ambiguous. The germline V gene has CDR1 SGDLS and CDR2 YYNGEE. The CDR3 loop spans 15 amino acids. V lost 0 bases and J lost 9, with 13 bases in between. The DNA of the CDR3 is TGTGCCAGCAGCGTAGTTGGGGATCTGAGTTCACCCCTCCACTTT. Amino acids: CASSVVGDLSSPLHF.

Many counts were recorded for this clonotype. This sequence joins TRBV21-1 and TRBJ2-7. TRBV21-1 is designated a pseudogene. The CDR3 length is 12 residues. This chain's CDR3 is CASSGSSSEQYF. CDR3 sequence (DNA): TGTGCCAGCAGCGGAAGCAGTTCCGAGCAGTACTTC.

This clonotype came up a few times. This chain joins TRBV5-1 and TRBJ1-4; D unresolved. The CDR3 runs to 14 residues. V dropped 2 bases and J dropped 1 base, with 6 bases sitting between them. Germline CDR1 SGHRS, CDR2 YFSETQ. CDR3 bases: TGCGCCAGCAGCTTCCGGGGAACTAATGAAAAACTGTTTTTT. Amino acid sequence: CASSFRGTNEKLFF. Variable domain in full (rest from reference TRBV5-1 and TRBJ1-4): KAGVTQTPRYLIKTRGQQVTLSCSPISGHRSVSWYQQTPGQGLQFLFEYFSETQRNKGNFPGRFSGRQFSNSRSEMNVSTLELGDSALYLCASSFRGTNEKLFFGSGTQLSVL.

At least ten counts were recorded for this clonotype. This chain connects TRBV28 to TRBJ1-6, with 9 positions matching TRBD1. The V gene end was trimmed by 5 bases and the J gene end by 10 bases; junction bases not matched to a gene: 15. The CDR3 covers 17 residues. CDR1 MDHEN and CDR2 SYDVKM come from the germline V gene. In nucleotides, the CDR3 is TGTGCCAGCAGTGTTTCATCACCTACAGGGGGCGGCTCACCCCTCCACTTT. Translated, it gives CASSVSSPTGGGSPLHF.

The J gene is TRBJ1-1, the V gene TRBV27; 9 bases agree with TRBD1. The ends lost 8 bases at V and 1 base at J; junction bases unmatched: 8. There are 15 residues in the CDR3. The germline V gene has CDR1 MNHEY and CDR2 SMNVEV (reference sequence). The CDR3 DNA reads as TGTGCCAGCCTTCGGACAGGGGCGGCGAACACTGAAGCTTTCTTT. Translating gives CASLRTGAANTEAFF.